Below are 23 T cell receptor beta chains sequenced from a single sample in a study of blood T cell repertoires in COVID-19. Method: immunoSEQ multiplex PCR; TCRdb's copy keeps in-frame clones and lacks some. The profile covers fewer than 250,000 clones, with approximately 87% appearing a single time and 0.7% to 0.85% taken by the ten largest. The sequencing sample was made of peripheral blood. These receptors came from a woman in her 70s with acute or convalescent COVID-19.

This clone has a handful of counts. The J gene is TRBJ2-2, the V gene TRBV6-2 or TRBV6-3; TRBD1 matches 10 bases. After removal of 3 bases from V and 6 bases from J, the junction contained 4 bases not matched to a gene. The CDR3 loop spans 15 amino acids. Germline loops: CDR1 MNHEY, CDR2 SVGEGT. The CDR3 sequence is CASSYSGTGAGELFF. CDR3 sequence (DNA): TGTGCCAGCAGTTATTCCGGGACAGGGGCCGGGGAGCTGTTTTTT.

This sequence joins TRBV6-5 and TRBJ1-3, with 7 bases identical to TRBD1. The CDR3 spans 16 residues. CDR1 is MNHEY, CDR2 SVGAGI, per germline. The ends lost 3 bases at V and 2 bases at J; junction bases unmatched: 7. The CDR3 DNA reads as TGTGCCAGCAGTTATGCCCAGGGGGGACCTGGAAACACCATATATTTT. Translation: CASSYAQGGPGNTIYF.

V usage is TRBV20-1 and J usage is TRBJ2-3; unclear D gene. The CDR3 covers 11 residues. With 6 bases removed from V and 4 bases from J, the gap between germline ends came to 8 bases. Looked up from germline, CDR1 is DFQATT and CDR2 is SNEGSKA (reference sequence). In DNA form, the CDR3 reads TGCAGTGCGTCCGCGGCAGATACGCAGTATTTT. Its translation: CSASAADTQYF.

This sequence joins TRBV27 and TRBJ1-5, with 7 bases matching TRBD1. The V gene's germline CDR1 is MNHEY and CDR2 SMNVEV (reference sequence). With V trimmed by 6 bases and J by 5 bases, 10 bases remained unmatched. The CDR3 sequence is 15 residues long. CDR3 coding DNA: TGTGCCAGCAGACTCGACAGGGTGTTCGATCAGCCCCAGCATTTT. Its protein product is CASRLDRVFDQPQHF.

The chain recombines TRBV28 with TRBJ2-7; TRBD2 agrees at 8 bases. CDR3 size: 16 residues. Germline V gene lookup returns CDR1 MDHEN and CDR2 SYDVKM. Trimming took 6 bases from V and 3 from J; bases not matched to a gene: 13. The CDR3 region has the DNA TGTGCCAGCAGACCTAATAGCGGGATATTTGGCTACGAGCAGTACTTC. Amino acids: CASRPNSGIFGYEQYF.

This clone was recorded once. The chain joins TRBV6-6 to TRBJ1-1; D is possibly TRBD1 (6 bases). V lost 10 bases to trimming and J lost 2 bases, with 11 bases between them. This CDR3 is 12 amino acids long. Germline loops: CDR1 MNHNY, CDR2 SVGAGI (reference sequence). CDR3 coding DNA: TGTGCCACCGAAGGGACAAACACTGAAGCTTTCTTT. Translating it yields CATEGTNTEAFF.

The CDR3 reads CASSRLDRPVTDTQYF. The CDR3 nucleotides read TGTGCCAGCAGCCGGCTGGACAGGCCTGTCACAGATACGCAGTATTTT. The chain links TRBV3-1 (or the pseudogene TRBV3-2) to TRBJ2-3; TRBD1 matches 7 bases. CDR3 size: 16 residues. With 4 bases clipped from V and 2 bases from J, the junction kept 9 bases outside the gene matches. CDR1 is LGHDT, CDR2 YNNKEL, per germline (reference sequence).

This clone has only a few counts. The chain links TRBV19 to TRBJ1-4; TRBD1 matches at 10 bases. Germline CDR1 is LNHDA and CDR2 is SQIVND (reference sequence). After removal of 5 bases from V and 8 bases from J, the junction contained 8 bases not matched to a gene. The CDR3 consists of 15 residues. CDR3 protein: CASSYPTGGVEKLFF. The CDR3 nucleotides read TGTGCCAGTAGTTATCCGACAGGGGGCGTGGAAAAACTGTTTTTT.

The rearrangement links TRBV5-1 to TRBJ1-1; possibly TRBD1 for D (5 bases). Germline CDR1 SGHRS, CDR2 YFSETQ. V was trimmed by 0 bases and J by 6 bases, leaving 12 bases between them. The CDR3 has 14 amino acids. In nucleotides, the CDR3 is TGCGCCAGCAGCTTGGAAGGGCCAGGGTCTGAAGCTTTCTTT. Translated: CASSLEGPGSEAFF.

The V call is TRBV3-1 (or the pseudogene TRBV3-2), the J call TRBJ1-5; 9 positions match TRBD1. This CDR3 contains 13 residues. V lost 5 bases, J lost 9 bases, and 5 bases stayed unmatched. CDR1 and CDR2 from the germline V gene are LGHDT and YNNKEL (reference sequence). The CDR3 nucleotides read TGTGCCAGCAGCGACAGGGGGTTAAGGCCCCAGCATTTT. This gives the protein CASSDRGLRPQHF.

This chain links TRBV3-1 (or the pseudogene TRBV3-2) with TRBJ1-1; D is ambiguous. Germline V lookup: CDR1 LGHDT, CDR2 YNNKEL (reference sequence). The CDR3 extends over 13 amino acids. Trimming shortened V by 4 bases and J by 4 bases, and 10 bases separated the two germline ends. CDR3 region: CASSPRPGTEAFF. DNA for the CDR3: TGTGCCAGCAGCCCCCGACCAGGCACTGAAGCTTTCTTT.

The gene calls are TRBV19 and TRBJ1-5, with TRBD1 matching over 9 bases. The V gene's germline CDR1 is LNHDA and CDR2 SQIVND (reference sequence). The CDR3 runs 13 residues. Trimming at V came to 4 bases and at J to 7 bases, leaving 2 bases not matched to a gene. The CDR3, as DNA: TGTGCCAGTAGTAGCACAGGGGGCCAGCCCCAGCATTTT. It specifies CASSSTGGQPQHF.

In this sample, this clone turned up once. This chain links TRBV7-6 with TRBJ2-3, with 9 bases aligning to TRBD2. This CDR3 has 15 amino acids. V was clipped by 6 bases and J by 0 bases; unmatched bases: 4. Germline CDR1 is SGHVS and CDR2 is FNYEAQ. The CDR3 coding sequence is TGTGCCAGCAGGCCGAGCGGGGGGAGCACAGATACGCAGTATTTT. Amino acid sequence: CASRPSGGSTDTQYF. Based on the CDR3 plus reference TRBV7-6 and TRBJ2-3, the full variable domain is GAGVSQSPRYKVTKRGQDVALRCDPISGHVSLYWYRQALGQGPEFLTYFNYEAQQDKSGLPNDRFSAERPEGSISTLTIQRTEQRDSAMYRCASRPSGGSTDTQYFGPGTRLTVL.

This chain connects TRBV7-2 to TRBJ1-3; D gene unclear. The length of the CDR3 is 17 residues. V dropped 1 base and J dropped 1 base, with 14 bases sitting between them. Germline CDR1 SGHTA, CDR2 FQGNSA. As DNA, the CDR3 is TGTGCCAGCAGCTTAGGAGTCATCTCTAATTCTGGAAACACCATATATTTT. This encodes CASSLGVISNSGNTIYF.

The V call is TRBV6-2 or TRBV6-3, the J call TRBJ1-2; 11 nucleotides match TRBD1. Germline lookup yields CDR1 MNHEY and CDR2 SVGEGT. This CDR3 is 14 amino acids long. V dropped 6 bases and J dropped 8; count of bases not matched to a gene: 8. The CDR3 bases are TGTGCCAGCAGCCCTGGACAGGGGGCTCGAGGCTACACCTTC. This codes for CASSPGQGARGYTF.

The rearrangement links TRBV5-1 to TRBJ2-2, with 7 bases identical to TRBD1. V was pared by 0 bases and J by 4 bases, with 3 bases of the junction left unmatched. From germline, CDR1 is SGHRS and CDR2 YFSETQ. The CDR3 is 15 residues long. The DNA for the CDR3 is TGCGCCAGCAGCTTGGACAGGGGATCCACCGGGGAGCTGTTTTTT. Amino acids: CASSLDRGSTGELFF.

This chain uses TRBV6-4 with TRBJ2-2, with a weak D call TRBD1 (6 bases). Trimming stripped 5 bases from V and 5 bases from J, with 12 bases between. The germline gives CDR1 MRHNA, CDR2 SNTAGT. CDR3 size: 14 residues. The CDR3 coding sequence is TGTGCCAGCAGTACCGGGACATTAACCGGGGAGCTGTTTTTT. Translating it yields CASSTGTLTGELFF.

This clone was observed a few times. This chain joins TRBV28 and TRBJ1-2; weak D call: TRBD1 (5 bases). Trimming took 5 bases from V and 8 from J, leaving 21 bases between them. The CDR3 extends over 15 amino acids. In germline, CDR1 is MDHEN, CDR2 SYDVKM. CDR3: CASSPGGGGPQGYTF. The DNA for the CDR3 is TGTGCCAGCAGTCCTGGGGGGGGAGGGCCCCAAGGCTACACCTTC.

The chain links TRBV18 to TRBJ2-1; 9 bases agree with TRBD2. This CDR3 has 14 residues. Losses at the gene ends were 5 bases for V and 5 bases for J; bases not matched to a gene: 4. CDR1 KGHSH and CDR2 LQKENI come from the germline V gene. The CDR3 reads CASSFSGGNNEQFF. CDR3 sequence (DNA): TGTGCCAGCTCATTTAGCGGGGGAAACAATGAGCAGTTCTTC.

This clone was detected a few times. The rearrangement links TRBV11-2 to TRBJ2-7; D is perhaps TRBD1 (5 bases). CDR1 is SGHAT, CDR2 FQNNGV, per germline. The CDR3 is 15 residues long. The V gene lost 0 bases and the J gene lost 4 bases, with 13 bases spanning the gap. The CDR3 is CASSLDRAGYYEQYF. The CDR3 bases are TGTGCCAGCAGCTTAGATCGGGCAGGGTATTACGAGCAGTACTTC. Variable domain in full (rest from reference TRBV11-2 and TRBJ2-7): EAGVAQSPRYKIIEKRQSVAFWCNPISGHATLYWYQQILGQGPKLLIQFQNNGVVDDSQLPKDRFSAERLKGVDSTLKIQPAKLEDSAVYLCASSLDRAGYYEQYFGPGTRLTVT.

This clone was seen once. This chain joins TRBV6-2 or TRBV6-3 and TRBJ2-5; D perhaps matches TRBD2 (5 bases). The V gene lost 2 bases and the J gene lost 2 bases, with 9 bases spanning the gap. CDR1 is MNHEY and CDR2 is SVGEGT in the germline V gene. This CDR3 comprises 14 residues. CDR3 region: CASSYLSGQETQYF. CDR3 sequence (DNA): TGTGCCAGCAGTTACCTGAGCGGACAAGAGACCCAGTACTTC.

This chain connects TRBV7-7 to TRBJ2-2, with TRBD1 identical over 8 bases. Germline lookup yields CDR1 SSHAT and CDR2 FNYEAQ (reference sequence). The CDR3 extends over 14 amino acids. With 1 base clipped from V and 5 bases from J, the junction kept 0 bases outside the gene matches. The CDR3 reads CASSLGQGTGELFF. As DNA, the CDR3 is TGTGCCAGCAGCTTAGGACAGGGGACCGGGGAGCTGTTTTTT.

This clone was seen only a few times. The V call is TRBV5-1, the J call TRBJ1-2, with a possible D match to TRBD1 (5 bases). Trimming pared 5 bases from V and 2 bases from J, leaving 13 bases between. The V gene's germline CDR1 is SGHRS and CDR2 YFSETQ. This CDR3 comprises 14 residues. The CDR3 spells CASSTQGPNYGYTF. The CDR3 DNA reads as TGCGCCAGCAGTACCCAGGGTCCGAACTATGGCTACACCTTC.